This entry is about one TCR beta chain. Its target is not known. No fewer than 7 million PBMCs went into each sample. A second PCR of about 6 to 11 cycles used a sample-barcoded 5' primer and a J-beta primer mix. Each CDR3 protein gets one entry after TCRdb re-called the 5' RACE reads with MiXCR. This table has around 800,000 distinct CDR3 sequences, about 62% appearing once. V shed 7 bases, J shed 3 bases, and the junction held 17 bases outside the gene matches. CDR1 and CDR2 from the germline V gene are MNHEY and SMNVEV (reference sequence). The CDR3 is made up of 19 amino acids. This specimen comes from a study of blood T cells in healthy people across ages. Study conclusions and caveats: Comparison with aged donors showed that long-lived donors had more naive CD4+ cells and higher diversity.

The source of this sequence is a man aged 25-40 years in good health. The material sequenced was blood. V and J are TRBV27 and TRBJ2-6, with TRBD1 matching 8 bases. Written as DNA, the CDR3 is TGTGCCAGCAATTTGCCACTCCATGGACAGGGCGGTGGGGCCAACGTCCTGACTTTC. Protein product: CASNLPLHGQGGGANVLTF.